The 10 T cell receptor beta chains reported below all come from one sample, sequenced in a study of T cell responses to AZD1222 COVID-19 vaccine. Repertoires were generated with immunoSEQ multiplex PCR, while TCRdb's copy carries only in-frame clones and drops some. The sample consists of approximately 150,000 clones, 85% to 90% of them appearing once. The material sequenced was peripheral blood, taken on day 0 of AZD1222 vaccination. The source of these receptors is an adult in good health.

The rearrangement uses TRBV7-8 and TRBJ2-1; D not resolved. The CDR3 consists of 15 residues. The germline V gene encodes CDR1 SGHVS and CDR2 FQNEAQ. V shed 1 base and J shed 7 bases, with 14 bases lying between them. For the CDR3, the DNA is TGTGCCAGCAGCTTAGACTCGCAGTTCGGGAATGAGCAGTTCTTC. Translated: CASSLDSQFGNEQFF. The whole variable domain, filled in from reference TRBV7-8 and TRBJ2-1, reads GAGVSQSPRYKVAKRGQDVALRCDPISGHVSLFWYQQALGQGPEFLTYFQNEAQLDKSGLPSDRFFAERPEGSVSTLKIQRTQQEDSAVYLCASSLDSQFGNEQFFGPGTRLTVL.

The chain is built from TRBV18 and TRBJ1-1, with D uncertain. V lost 5 bases and J 0 bases, leaving 10 bases between the germline ends. CDR3 length equals 14 residues. From germline, CDR1 is KGHSH and CDR2 LQKENI. The CDR3 nucleotides are TGTGCCAGCTCAACAGCGATAATGAACACTGAAGCTTTCTTT. Protein sequence: CASSTAIMNTEAFF.

This clone was seen a handful of times. The CDR3 coding sequence is TGTGCCAGCAGCCATAGCTGGCAGGGCGGGTACGAGCAGTACTTC. It yields the protein CASSHSWQGGYEQYF. The rearrangement uses TRBV14 and TRBJ2-7; D may be TRBD1 or TRBD2 (5 bases each). In germline, CDR1 is SGHDN, CDR2 FVKESK. The CDR3 sequence is 15 residues long. V lost 3 bases and J lost 4, with 16 bases in between.

V is TRBV18 and J is TRBJ1-2; TRBD1 aligns across 7 bases. The V segment lost 5 bases and the J segment 6 bases; nucleotides outside the gene matches: 6. The length of the CDR3 is 13 residues. The V gene's germline CDR1 is KGHSH and CDR2 LQKENI. CDR3 amino acids: CASSKQDRHGYTF. The CDR3 coding sequence is TGTGCCAGCTCAAAACAGGACAGGCATGGCTACACCTTC.

The chain combines TRBV13 with TRBJ1-1; the D is unclear. Trimming shortened V by 2 bases and J by 4 bases, and 14 bases separated the two germline ends. Looked up from germline, CDR1 is PRHDT and CDR2 is FYEKMQ (reference sequence). The CDR3 sequence is 15 residues long. CDR3 DNA sequence: TGTGCCAGCAGCTTAACCCCGGGCCCCAGCACTGAAGCTTTCTTT. Translation: CASSLTPGPSTEAFF.

The V and J genes are TRBV15 and TRBJ2-1, with TRBD1 matching 11 bases. Germline CDR1 LNHNV, CDR2 YYDKDF (reference sequence). V shed 5 bases, J shed 2 bases, and the junction held 8 bases outside the gene matches. CDR3 length: 17 amino acids. CDR3 DNA: TGTGCCACCAGCGGGGGACAGGGGGTCGGCACCTACAATGAGCAGTTCTTC. Translated, it gives CATSGGQGVGTYNEQFF.

This clone came up once. The chain employs TRBV6-6 and TRBJ1-6; possible D gene TRBD1, 5 bases. There are 13 residues in the CDR3. Trimming pared 11 bases from V and 10 bases from J, leaving 18 bases between. Germline CDR1 and CDR2: MNHNY and SVGAGI (reference sequence). Written as DNA, the CDR3 is TGTGCCGGAACGGAGGGGCCGGGCTCACCCCTCCACTTT. It encodes CAGTEGPGSPLHF.

This clone showed up just once. The chain recombines TRBV27 with TRBJ1-4; D is ambiguous. V lost 4 bases, J lost 0 bases, and 6 bases lay in between. Germline loops: CDR1 MNHEY, CDR2 SMNVEV (reference sequence). This CDR3 contains 14 residues. The CDR3 nucleotides read TGTGCCAGCAGTTCCATTGCAACTAATGAAAAACTGTTTTTT. Translation: CASSSIATNEKLFF.

The V gene is TRBV12-3 or TRBV12-4, the J gene TRBJ1-2, with no clear D. V was clipped by 2 bases and J by 3 bases, with 7 bases between them. CDR3 length: 13 amino acids. CDR3 loop: CASSLREHYGYTF. CDR3 sequence (DNA): TGTGCCAGCAGTTTAAGGGAACACTATGGCTACACCTTC.

This chain uses TRBV24-1 with TRBJ2-3; D not resolved. V lost 4 bases, J lost 4 bases, and 8 bases lay in between. This CDR3 is 13 amino acids long. Germline CDR1 and CDR2: KGHDR and SFDVKD. The CDR3 is CATSDPPPDTQYF. In DNA form, the CDR3 reads TGTGCCACCAGTGACCCGCCACCAGATACGCAGTATTTT.